This T cell receptor beta chain originates from a study of identical twins. Points from the study as a whole: Out-of-frame alpha sequences shared by twins were enriched for low generation probability. Excess sharing between twins was weaker in beta out-of-frame sequences.

Per the germline V gene, CDR1 is DFQATT and CDR2 is SNEGSKA (reference sequence). V lost 1 base, J lost 6 bases, and 9 bases stayed unmatched. This CDR3 region has 15 residues. A remark on this clonotype: Its antigen remains unknown.

TCRdb fed the 5' RACE reads into MiXCR, producing one record per CDR3 protein. The sample carries about 700,000 distinct CDR3 sequences, 8.6% recorded once. The data also belong to a second study, concerning yellow fever vaccine responses in identical twins.

The sequenced sample consisted of PBMCs. This rearrangement joins TRBV20-1 to TRBJ2-7; 10 bases line up with TRBD2. The receptor was derived from a woman aged 18-29 years in good health. The CDR3 here is CSARGTSGTAREQYF. CDR3 bases: TGCAGTGCTAGAGGTACTAGCGGGACGGCACGCGAGCAGTACTTC.